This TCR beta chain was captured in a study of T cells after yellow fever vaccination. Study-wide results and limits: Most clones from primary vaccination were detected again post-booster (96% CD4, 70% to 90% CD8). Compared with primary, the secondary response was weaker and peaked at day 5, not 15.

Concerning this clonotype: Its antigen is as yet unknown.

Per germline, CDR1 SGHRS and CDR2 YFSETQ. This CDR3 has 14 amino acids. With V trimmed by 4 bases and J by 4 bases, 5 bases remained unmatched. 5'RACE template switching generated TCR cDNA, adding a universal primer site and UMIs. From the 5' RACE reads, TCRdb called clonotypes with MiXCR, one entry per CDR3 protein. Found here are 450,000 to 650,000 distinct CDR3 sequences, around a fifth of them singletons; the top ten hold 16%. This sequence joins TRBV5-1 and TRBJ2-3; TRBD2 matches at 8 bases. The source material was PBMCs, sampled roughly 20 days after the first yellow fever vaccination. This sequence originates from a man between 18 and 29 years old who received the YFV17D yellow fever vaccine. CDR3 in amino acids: CASSDASGSDTQYF. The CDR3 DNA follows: TGCGCCAGCAGCGACGCTAGCGGGTCAGATACGCAGTATTTT.